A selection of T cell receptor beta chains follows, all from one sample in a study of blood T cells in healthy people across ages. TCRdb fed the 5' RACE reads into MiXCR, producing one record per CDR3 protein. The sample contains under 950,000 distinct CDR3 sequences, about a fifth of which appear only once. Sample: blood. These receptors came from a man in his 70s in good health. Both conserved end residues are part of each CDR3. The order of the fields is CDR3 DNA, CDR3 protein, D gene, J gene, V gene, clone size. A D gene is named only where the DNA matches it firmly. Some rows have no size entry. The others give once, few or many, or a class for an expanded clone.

TGTGCCAGCTCACCCCCAGGGGCGACCCTTGCAACTAATGAAAAACTGTTTTTT,CASSPPGATLATNEKLFF,NA,TRBJ1-4,TRBV18,NA
TGTGCCAGCAGTTCGGGACAGGGGAAAGCTTTAGCTTTCTTT,CASSSGQGKALAFF,TRBD1,TRBJ1-1,TRBV12-3/TRBV12-4,NA
TGTGCCAGCAGCCAAGGGACAGGGCCCACAGATACGCAGTATTTT,CASSQGTGPTDTQYF,TRBD1,TRBJ2-3,TRBV7-9,once
TGCGCCAGCAGCTTGAGGGGCAGGGGGCAGTCTAATGAAAAACTGTTTTTT,CASSLRGRGQSNEKLFF,TRBD1,TRBJ1-4,TRBV5-1,NA
TGCACTGCTAGAGATCAGGGGGGCACAGATACGCAGTATTTT,CTARDQGGTDTQYF,TRBD1,TRBJ2-3,TRBV20-1,NA
TGCAGTGCGCGGGACAGTGTGGCTTTCTTT,CSARDSVAFF,TRBD1,TRBJ1-1,TRBV20-1,few
TGTGCCAGCAGTGTTGGCCGACCCGAGCAGTACTTC,CASSVGRPEQYF,NA,TRBJ2-7,TRBV2,NA
TGTGCCAGCATCCCCGGACAGTTTAACACTGAAGCTTTCTTT,CASIPGQFNTEAFF,NA,TRBJ1-1,TRBV12-3/TRBV12-4,once
TGCAGTGCTAGAGATGGGACAACCTACTATGCCTACACCTTC,CSARDGTTYYAYTF,NA,TRBJ1-2,TRBV20-1,few
TGTGCCAGCAGCCAATTCTTCGACGGGACAGGGGACAATGAGCAGTTCTTC,CASSQFFDGTGDNEQFF,TRBD1,TRBJ2-1,TRBV3-1,NA